The next 26 T cell receptor beta chains were all read from a single sample in a study of T-cell reconstitution after alpha-beta-depleted transplantation in children. Molecular barcoding with unique molecular identifiers was used for the TCRbeta library. MiXCR, run by TCRdb on the PCR reads, gives a single entry per CDR3 protein. The sample records some 110,000 distinct CDR3 sequences, over 9% being singletons. Sample: PBMCs, taken before TCRalphabeta/CD19-depleted stem cell transplant. All receptors derive from a boy aged 2-15 years with acute lymphoblastic leukemia, due to receive a stem cell transplant.

The DNA of the CDR3 is TGTGCCAGCTCACCAGGGGACTCCTATAATTCACCCCTCCACTTT. Protein sequence: CASSPGDSYNSPLHF. The chain joins TRBV18 to TRBJ1-6; D is uncertain. Germline V gives CDR1 KGHSH, CDR2 LQKENI. The CDR3 totals 15 residues. Trimming removed 2 bases at V and 0 bases at J, with 5 bases between.

Only a few counts were recorded for this clonotype. J is TRBJ1-2 and V is TRBV5-1; 11 nucleotides agree with TRBD1. The CDR3 spans 15 residues. V was clipped by 4 bases and J by 3 bases; unmatched bases: 5. Germline CDR1 is SGHRS and CDR2 is YFSETQ. CDR3: CASSPRTGGDYGYTF. As DNA, the CDR3 is TGCGCCAGCAGCCCCCGGACAGGGGGCGACTATGGCTACACCTTC.

In this sample, this clonotype turned up many times. The CDR3 DNA is TGCAGTGCTAGATCGACTAGCGGGGGCGTCCTAGAGACCCAGTACTTC. Its protein product is CSARSTSGGVLETQYF. The chain combines TRBV20-1 with TRBJ2-5; the match to TRBD2 covers 12 bases. This CDR3 comprises 16 residues. Germline CDR1 is DFQATT and CDR2 is SNEGSKA (reference sequence). V gave up 2 bases and J gave up 4 bases; unmatched junction bases: 8.

This clonotype came up many times. The rearrangement uses TRBV12-3 or TRBV12-4 and TRBJ2-2; 10 bases are a match to TRBD2. V lost 6 bases to trimming and J lost 5 bases; unmatched junction nucleotides: 3. The CDR3 runs to 14 residues. CDR3 DNA sequence: TGTGCCAGCAGGGAGCGGGAGGGGACCGGGGAGCTGTTTTTT. Translating gives CASREREGTGELFF.

This clonotype appeared many times. This rearrangement joins TRBV20-1 to TRBJ1-1; no definite D call. The CDR3 spans 14 residues. From germline, CDR1 is DFQATT and CDR2 SNEGSKA (reference sequence). V was shortened by 3 bases and J by 4 bases, with 15 bases between the two germline ends. The CDR3 DNA is TGCAGTGCTAGTCGATGGCAGCCTTTCACTGAAGCTTTCTTT. Translated, it gives CSASRWQPFTEAFF.

This clonotype came up many times. The rearrangement links TRBV7-2 to TRBJ2-5, with D possibly matching TRBD1 (6 bases). V was pared by 5 bases and J by 4 bases, with 11 bases between. Germline-derived CDR1 and CDR2 are SGHTA and FQGNSA. This CDR3 spans 13 amino acids. The CDR3 is CASSPGQVETQYF. CDR3 nucleotides: TGTGCCAGCAGCCCGGGACAAGTAGAGACCCAGTACTTC.

The J gene is TRBJ2-7, the V gene TRBV5-1; TRBD1 matches 10 bases. CDR1 is SGHRS, CDR2 YFSETQ, per germline. CDR3 length equals 16 residues. The ends lost 4 bases at V and 2 bases at J; junction bases unmatched: 9. This CDR3 reads CASSQSPGTGAYEQYF. CDR3 bases: TGCGCCAGCAGCCAATCCCCAGGGACAGGGGCCTACGAGCAGTACTTC.

This clonotype was counted only a few times. The chain couples TRBV15 to TRBJ2-1; D call uncertain. Germline values: CDR1 LNHNV, CDR2 YYDKDF (reference sequence). Trimming took 0 bases from V and 9 from J, leaving 15 bases between them. The CDR3 is 15 amino acids. CDR3 region: CATSREWANQGEQFF. The CDR3 DNA is TGTGCCACCAGCAGAGAATGGGCTAACCAAGGTGAGCAGTTCTTC. The whole variable domain, filled in from reference TRBV15 and TRBJ2-1, reads DAMVIQNPRYQVTQFGKPVTLSCSQTLNHNVMYWYQQKSSQAPKLLFHYYDKDFNNEADTPDNFQSRRPNTSFCFLDIRSPGLGDTAMYLCATSREWANQGEQFFGPGTRLTVL.

In this sample, this clonotype turned up many times. The chain has TRBV4-2 and TRBJ1-2; D gene uncertain. Trimming removed 2 bases at V and 1 base at J, with 20 bases between. This CDR3 contains 18 residues. Germline V CDR1 and CDR2: LGHNA, YNFKEQ. The CDR3 DNA reads TGTGCCAGCAGCCAATCGAACCGGCCCCCCGAATTTAACTATGGCTACACCTTC. Encoded protein: CASSQSNRPPEFNYGYTF.

This chain connects TRBV20-1 to TRBJ2-2, with D perhaps matching TRBD2 (5 bases). CDR3 length: 16 amino acids. Trimming pared 3 bases from V and 1 base from J, leaving 15 bases between. Germline assignment: CDR1 DFQATT and CDR2 SNEGSKA (reference sequence). CDR3 region: CSARIFIRENTGELFF. The CDR3 DNA is TGCAGTGCTAGGATTTTCATCCGGGAGAACACCGGGGAGCTGTTTTTT.

This clonotype was recorded many times. The chain joins TRBV4-2 to TRBJ2-2, with D possibly called TRBD1 or TRBD2 (6 bases each). V lost 0 bases and J lost 5, with 13 bases in between. The CDR3 covers 16 residues. Germline CDR1 reads LGHNA; CDR2 reads YNFKEQ. The CDR3 spells CASSQDKGGLTGELFF. The CDR3 coding sequence is TGTGCCAGCAGCCAAGATAAAGGGGGGTTAACCGGGGAGCTGTTTTTT.

The chain recombines TRBV5-1 with TRBJ2-1, with a possible D match to TRBD2 (6 bases). Trimming removed 6 bases at V and 7 bases at J, with 17 bases between. Germline loops: CDR1 SGHRS, CDR2 YFSETQ. The CDR3 is 14 residues long. The chain's CDR3 is CASTLTGAGNEQFF. DNA of the CDR3: TGCGCCAGCACTTTAACGGGAGCTGGGAATGAGCAGTTCTTC.

A few counts support this clonotype. The chain combines TRBV7-6 with TRBJ2-1; tentative D call: TRBD2 (5 bases). The ends were cut back, 4 bases at V and 0 bases at J, with 10 bases in the middle. CDR1 and CDR2 from the germline V gene are SGHVS and FNYEAQ. The CDR3 is 15 residues long. The CDR3 spells CASSSDWNSYNEQFF. In DNA form, the CDR3 reads TGTGCCAGCAGCTCGGACTGGAACTCCTACAATGAGCAGTTCTTC.

V and J are TRBV5-1 and TRBJ2-7; D perhaps matches TRBD1 (6 bases). Trimming pared 7 bases from V and 3 bases from J, leaving 17 bases between. Per germline, CDR1 SGHRS and CDR2 YFSETQ. The CDR3 loop spans 14 amino acids. In DNA, the CDR3 is TGCGCCAGCTCCCGCAGGGACACTTACTACGAGCAGTACTTC. This gives the protein CASSRRDTYYEQYF.

This clonotype was picked up a small number of times. V and J are TRBV4-1 and TRBJ2-5, with 8 bases that match TRBD2. In germline, CDR1 is MGHRA, CDR2 YSYEKL. Unmatched junction bases numbered 12, after V lost 4 bases and J lost 5 bases. The CDR3 consists of 16 residues. CDR3 bases: TGCGCCAGCAGCCCGAGCGGGAGCTTTGCGCTGGAGACCCAGTACTTC. This codes for CASSPSGSFALETQYF.

This clonotype was seen ten or more times. This sequence joins TRBV5-1 and TRBJ2-7; TRBD2 might be the D (5 bases). CDR1 and CDR2 from the germline V gene are SGHRS and YFSETQ. V was shortened by 2 bases and J by 9 bases, with 18 bases between the two germline ends. The CDR3 has 14 residues. CDR3 coding DNA: TGCGCCAGCAGCTTCGACAATCCCCTTGCGGGGCAGTACTTC. Residues: CASSFDNPLAGQYF. Combining the CDR3 with reference TRBV5-1 and TRBJ2-7 gives the whole variable domain KAGVTQTPRYLIKTRGQQVTLSCSPISGHRSVSWYQQTPGQGLQFLFEYFSETQRNKGNFPGRFSGRQFSNSRSEMNVSTLELGDSALYLCASSFDNPLAGQYFGPGTRLTVT.

This clonotype was seen many times. The chain couples TRBV5-6 to TRBJ2-2; TRBD2 matches 9 bases. The CDR3 spans 16 residues. The ends lost 1 base at V and 4 bases at J; junction bases unmatched: 5. Per germline, CDR1 SGHDT and CDR2 YYEEEE. The CDR3, as DNA: TGTGCCAGCAGCTTGAGTAGCGGGAGCCCCACCGGGGAGCTGTTTTTT. This codes for CASSLSSGSPTGELFF.

This clonotype was counted between two and nine times. The chain has TRBV29-1 and TRBJ1-2; a weak D match, TRBD1 (6 bases). The CDR3 runs to 13 residues. Germline CDR1 and CDR2: SQVTM and ANQGSEA. Trimming removed 4 bases from V and 2 bases from J, with 11 bases in between. The CDR3 sequence is CSVGGGSNYGYTF. The DNA of the CDR3 is TGCAGCGTTGGGGGGGGCTCAAACTATGGCTACACCTTC.

The rearrangement uses TRBV10-3 and TRBJ2-7; TRBD2 matches at 10 bases. The CDR3 runs to 16 residues. V gave up 4 bases and J gave up 1 base; unmatched junction bases: 7. CDR1 ENHRY and CDR2 SYGVKD come from the germline V gene. CDR3 region: CAISGKRTSGSYEQYF. CDR3 nucleotides: TGTGCCATCAGTGGGAAGCGGACTAGCGGATCCTACGAGCAGTACTTC.

In this sample, this clonotype turned up a few times. This chain connects TRBV10-1 to TRBJ2-5, with 14 bases matching TRBD2. The ends lost 4 bases at V and 3 bases at J; junction bases unmatched: 1. CDR3 size: 15 residues. CDR1 is WNHNN, CDR2 SYGVQD, per germline (reference sequence). CDR3 region: CASSGGLAGEETQYF. CDR3 nucleotides: TGCGCCAGCAGTGGGGGACTAGCGGGAGAAGAGACCCAGTACTTC.

The sample holds a few counts of this clonotype. V gene TRBV21-1 combines with J gene TRBJ1-5. TRBV21-1 is classified as a pseudogene. CDR3 size: 22 residues. The CDR3 DNA reads TGTGCCAGCAGCAAAAGGGTAGGGATGAGTCGCCGGCACGCGCAGGGCGAGCAGCCCCAGCATTTT. Residues: CASSKRVGMSRRHAQGEQPQHF.

There are a few counts of this clonotype. V is TRBV3-1 and J is TRBJ1-2; no clear D gene. The germline CDR1 and CDR2 sequences are LGHDT and YNNKEL (reference sequence). The CDR3 spans 14 residues. Trimming stripped 5 bases from V and 4 bases from J, with 14 bases between. CDR3 nucleotides: TGTGCCAGCAGCGGCCCGGGAGCTACCTATGGCTACACCTTC. As protein: CASSGPGATYGYTF.

This chain uses TRBV12-3 or TRBV12-4 with TRBJ1-1; tentatively, D is TRBD1 (6 bases). The ends were cut back, 7 bases at V and 8 bases at J, with 20 bases in the middle. CDR3 length: 14 residues. CDR3 sequence: CASNLAEGGPEAFF. The CDR3 coding sequence is TGTGCCAGCAACCTCGCGGAGGGGGGACCAGAAGCTTTCTTT.

The chain recombines TRBV10-2 with TRBJ1-2, with D perhaps matching TRBD1 (5 bases). The germline CDR1 and CDR2 sequences are WSHSY and SAAADI. This CDR3 has 13 residues. Trimming took 4 bases from V and 3 from J, leaving 9 bases between them. The CDR3 protein is CASSGSRDYGYTF. The CDR3 DNA is TGCGCCAGCAGTGGCTCCAGGGACTATGGCTACACCTTC.

By share, this clonotype ranks as medium-sized. The chain uses TRBV6-2 or TRBV6-3 and TRBJ2-7; TRBD1 agrees at 9 bases. The CDR3 runs to 15 residues. Germline trimming cut 8 bases from V and 3 bases from J; bases unmatched to any gene: 11. Germline loops: CDR1 MNHEY, CDR2 SVGEGT. The CDR3 loop reads CASSDNRGLYYEQYF. The CDR3 DNA follows: TGTGCCAGCTCGGACAACAGGGGGCTATACTACGAGCAGTACTTC.

This clonotype was observed a few times. V is TRBV4-2 and J is TRBJ2-6, with unresolved D. CDR3 length: 15 residues. Germline loops: CDR1 LGHNA, CDR2 YNFKEQ. The ends were cut back, 5 bases at V and 0 bases at J, with 8 bases in the middle. CDR3 protein: CASSKPSSGANVLTF. The CDR3 coding sequence is TGTGCCAGCAGCAAACCGAGCTCTGGGGCCAACGTCCTGACTTTC.